This T cell receptor beta chain was captured in a study of beta chain features in type 1 diabetes. Study information: Cell yields, age and gender were similar between patients and healthy donors.

Reverse transcription of all isolated RNA meant that expressed TCRB transcripts were sequenced. Data came from immunoSEQ multiplex PCR; TCRdb stores just in-frame clones and leaves some out. Of approximately 170,000 clones in the sample, roughly 63% were seen once. This clone appeared a few times. Its antigen is currently unknown. Findings and caveats of the study: Moderate but significant shortening of TCRB CDR3s was recorded in all four CD4+ subsets from Type 1 diabetes patients.

Per donor, one heparinised blood draw averaged about 116 mL. With 1 base removed from V and 3 bases from J, the gap between germline ends came to 13 bases. The CDR3 sequence is 15 residues long. Germline lookup yields CDR1 LGHNA and CDR2 YSLEER. The sequence came from a man aged 25 to 40 with type 1 diabetes. The V call is TRBV4-3, the J call TRBJ2-7, with TRBD2 as a possible D gene (6 bases). Sequenced material: naive CD4+ T cells from blood. CDR3 in DNA: TGCGCCAGCAGCCAAGCGGCCCTAGCGTACTACGAGCAGTACTTC. Protein product: CASSQAALAYYEQYF.